This TCR beta chain was sequenced during a study of cytomegalovirus exposure and HLA in healthy donors. Findings of the study overall: Within the data, a cluster of highly shared sequence variants was likely a sequencing artifact.

As concerns this clone: Antigen unknown.

This CDR3 spans 20 amino acids. 13 Jbeta primers and 60 Vbeta primers were used for the PCR. Clones were read by immunoSEQ multiplex PCR, and TCRdb kept only the in-frame ones, dropping some. This table holds 130,000 or so clones, approximately 80% found once. Sequenced input: PBMCs. The rearrangement uses TRBV21-1 and TRBJ1-5; the table gives TRBD1 as D, unverified against the DNA. TRBV21-1 is marked as a pseudogene. This receptor was obtained from a woman in her fifties or sixties in good health and CMV-seronegative. The CDR3 reads CASGRTGAGQGLSDNQPQHF. The CDR3, as DNA: TGTGCCAGCGGACGAACTGGGGCGGGACAGGGCTTGTCTGACAATCAGCCCCAGCATTTT.